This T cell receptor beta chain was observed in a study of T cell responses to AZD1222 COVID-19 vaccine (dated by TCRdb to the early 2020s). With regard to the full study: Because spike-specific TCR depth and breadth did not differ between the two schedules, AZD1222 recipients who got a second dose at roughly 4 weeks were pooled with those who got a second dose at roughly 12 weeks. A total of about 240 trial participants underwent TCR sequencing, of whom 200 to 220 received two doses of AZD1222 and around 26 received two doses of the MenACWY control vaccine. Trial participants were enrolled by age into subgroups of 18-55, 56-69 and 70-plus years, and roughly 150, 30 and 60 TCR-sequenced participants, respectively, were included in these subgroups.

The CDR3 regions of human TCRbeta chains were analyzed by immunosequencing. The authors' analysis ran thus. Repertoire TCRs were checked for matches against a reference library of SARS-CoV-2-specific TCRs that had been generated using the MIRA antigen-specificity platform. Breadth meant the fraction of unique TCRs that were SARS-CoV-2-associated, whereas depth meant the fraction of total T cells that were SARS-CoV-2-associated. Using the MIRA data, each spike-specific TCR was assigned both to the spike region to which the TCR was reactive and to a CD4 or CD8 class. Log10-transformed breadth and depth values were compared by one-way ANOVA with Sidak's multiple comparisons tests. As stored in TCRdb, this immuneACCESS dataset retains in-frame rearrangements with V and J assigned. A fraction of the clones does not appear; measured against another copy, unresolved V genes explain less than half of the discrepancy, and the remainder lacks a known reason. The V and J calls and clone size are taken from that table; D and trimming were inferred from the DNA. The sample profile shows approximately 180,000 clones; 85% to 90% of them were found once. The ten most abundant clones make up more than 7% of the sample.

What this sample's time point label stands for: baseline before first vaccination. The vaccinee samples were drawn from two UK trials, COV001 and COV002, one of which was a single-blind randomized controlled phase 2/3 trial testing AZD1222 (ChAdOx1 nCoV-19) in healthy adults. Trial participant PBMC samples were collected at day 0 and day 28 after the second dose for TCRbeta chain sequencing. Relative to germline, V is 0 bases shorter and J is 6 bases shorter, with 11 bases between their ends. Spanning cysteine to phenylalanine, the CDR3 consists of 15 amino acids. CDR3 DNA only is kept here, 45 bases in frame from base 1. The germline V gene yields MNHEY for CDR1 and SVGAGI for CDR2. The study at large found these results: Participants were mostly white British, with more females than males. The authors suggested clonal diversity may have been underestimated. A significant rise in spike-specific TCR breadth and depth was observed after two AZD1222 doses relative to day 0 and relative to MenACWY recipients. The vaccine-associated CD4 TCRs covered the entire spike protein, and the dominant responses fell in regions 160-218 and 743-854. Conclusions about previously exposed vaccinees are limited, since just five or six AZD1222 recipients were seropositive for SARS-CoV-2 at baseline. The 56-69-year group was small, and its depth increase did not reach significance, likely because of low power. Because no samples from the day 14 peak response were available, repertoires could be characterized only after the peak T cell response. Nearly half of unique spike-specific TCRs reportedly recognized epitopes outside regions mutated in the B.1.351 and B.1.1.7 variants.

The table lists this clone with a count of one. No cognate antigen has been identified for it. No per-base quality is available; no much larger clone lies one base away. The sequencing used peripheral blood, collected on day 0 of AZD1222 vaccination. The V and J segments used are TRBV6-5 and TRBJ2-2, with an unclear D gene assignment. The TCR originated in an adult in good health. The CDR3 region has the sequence CASSYSSWAAGELFF. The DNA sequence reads TGTGCCAGCAGTTACTCGAGTTGGGCGGCCGGGGAGCTGTTTTTT.